Below, 26 T cell receptor beta chains from the same sample are listed, as sequenced in a study of molecular identifiers for immune sequencing clone quantification. TCRdb itself ran the PCR reads through MiXCR, one entry per CDR3 protein. The top ten clones hold 3.5% to 4.5% of a sample with tens of thousands of distinct CDR3 sequences, just over 35% of them seen once. What was sequenced was naive CD8+ T cells from blood, with Jurkat cell RNA spiked in. This sample's subset: FACS-sorted CD8+CD4-CCR7+CD45RA+ naive T cells. The receptor source for this set is a human donor in good health. Some libraries in this study had Jurkat cell RNA spiked in.

The J gene is TRBJ2-3, the V gene TRBV9; tentative D call: TRBD1 (6 bases). V was shortened by 3 bases and J by 4 bases, with 9 bases between the two germline ends. This CDR3 has 13 amino acids. Germline V gene sequence: CDR1 SGDLS, CDR2 YYNGEE. Here the CDR3 DNA reads TGTGCCAGCAGCGCGGGGACACCAGATACGCAGTATTTT. Translation: CASSAGTPDTQYF. Full variable domain (remainder filled in from reference TRBV9 and TRBJ2-3): DSGVTQTPKHLITATGQRVTLRCSPRSGDLSVYWYQQSLDQGLQFLIQYYNGEERAKGNILERFSAQQFPDLHSELNLSSLELGDSALYFCASSAGTPDTQYFGPGTRLTVL.

V usage is TRBV15 and J usage is TRBJ2-2, with 7 bases lining up with TRBD1. CDR1 LNHNV and CDR2 YYDKDF come from the germline V gene (reference sequence). This CDR3 is built from 18 residues. Unmatched junction bases numbered 11, after V lost 3 bases and J lost 1 base. CDR3 in amino acids: CATSSFGTATRNTGELFF. For the CDR3, the DNA is TGTGCCACCAGCAGCTTCGGGACAGCCACTCGGAACACCGGGGAGCTGTTTTTT.

Turning to this clonotype: Its ends do not fully match the called genes, so a read error is possible. The rearrangement links TRBV7-9 to TRBJ2-6; D unresolved. The CDR3 loop spans 17 amino acids. Germline assignment: CDR1 SEHNR and CDR2 FQNEAQ (reference sequence). CDR3 DNA: TGTGCCAGCGGCTTTTTCCAGCGAAGCTCTGGGGCCAACGTCCTGACTTTC. Translated: CASGFFQRSSGANVLTF.

This clonotype is deemed medium-sized. The chain has TRBV5-6 and TRBJ1-1; 9 bases match TRBD1. V shed 4 bases, J shed 0 bases, and the junction held 1 base outside the gene matches. Germline assignment: CDR1 SGHDT and CDR2 YYEEEE. The CDR3 has 14 residues. The CDR3 DNA reads as TGTGCCAGCAGCCGGGACAGGGTGAACACTGAAGCTTTCTTT. As protein: CASSRDRVNTEAFF.

A remark on this clonotype: A read error may be the cause here, since a much bigger clone is one base away. The rearrangement links TRBV6-5 to TRBJ2-1, with 7 bases that match TRBD1. The CDR3 sequence is 15 residues long. Germline V lookup: CDR1 MNHEY, CDR2 SVGAGI. The CDR3 DNA follows: TGTGCCAGCAGAACCGGGACAGCCTCCTGCAATGAGCAGTTCTTC. It yields the protein CASRTGTASCNEQFF.

The chain combines TRBV7-6 with TRBJ2-4; D remains unclear. V shed 0 bases and J shed 4 bases, with 13 bases lying between them. Germline V CDR1 and CDR2: SGHVS, FNYEAQ. CDR3 length: 16 residues. In DNA, the CDR3 is TGTGCCAGCAGCTTAGCGGTTGCAGCAGATAAAAACATTCAGTACTTC. Protein: CASSLAVAADKNIQYF.

Remarks on this clonotype: A clone one base away is much larger, so this may be a read error. This chain links TRBV29-1 with TRBJ2-3, with D hard to call. The CDR3 consists of 11 residues. V lost 2 bases, J lost 2 bases, and 2 bases lay in between. CDR1 and CDR2 from the germline V gene are SQVTM and ANQGSEA. This chain's CDR3 is CSVENTDTQYF. DNA of the CDR3: TGCAGCGTTGAAAACACAGATACGCAGTATTTT.

The chain links TRBV11-2 to TRBJ2-7, with 9 bases lining up with TRBD2. The CDR3 runs to 15 residues. The V gene's germline CDR1 is SGHAT and CDR2 FQNNGV. The junction had 8 bases not matched to a gene; V was cut back by 1 base and J by 7 bases. This CDR3 is CASSLGLAAAGEQYF. The DNA for the CDR3 is TGTGCCAGCAGCTTAGGACTAGCGGCAGCCGGGGAGCAGTACTTC.

In its sample, this clonotype was seen a few times. At one end the junction does not follow the germline gene, possibly because of a read error. This chain's CDR3 is CASRGLADSDAQYF. The CDR3 DNA is TGTGCCAGCAGGGGACTAGCGGACTCAGATGCGCAGTATTTT. The chain employs TRBV2 and TRBJ2-3; 11 nucleotides agree with TRBD2. Germline lookup yields CDR1 SNHLY and CDR2 FYNNEI. The CDR3 contains 14 residues.

Note on this clonotype: One base away lies a much larger clone, so this may be a sequencing read error. This chain joins TRBV5-6 and TRBJ2-7, with unresolved D. In germline, CDR1 is SGHDT, CDR2 YYEEEE. The CDR3 is 12 residues long. The CDR3 spells CATSWGSYEQYF. The DNA for the CDR3 is TGTGCCACCAGCTGGGGCTCCTACGAGCAGTACTTC.

In regard to this clonotype: A read error may explain this, as a much larger clone is one base away. It is likely a read error, because the conserved phenylalanine at the end of the CDR3 is missing. The chain couples TRBV29-1 to TRBJ1-1; maybe TRBD1 (6 bases). The CDR3 contains 13 residues. Germline CDR1 is SQVTM and CDR2 is ANQGSEA. The germline V and J ends were trimmed by 8 bases and 0 bases, with 13 bases remaining between them. The CDR3 loop is CSIPGAMNTEAFS. The CDR3 region has the DNA TGCAGCATTCCAGGGGCAATGAACACTGAAGCTTTCTCT.

The chain is built from TRBV6-2 or TRBV6-3 and TRBJ1-1; unclear D gene. The germline V and J ends were trimmed by 6 bases and 7 bases, with 18 bases remaining between them. Germline-derived CDR1 and CDR2 are MNHEY and SVGEGT. The CDR3 extends over 14 amino acids. The CDR3 is CASRGVAYRGEAFF. DNA of the CDR3: TGTGCCAGCAGGGGAGTCGCCTATCGGGGTGAAGCTTTCTTT.

With regard to this clonotype: This sequence may be a read error, since a much larger clone differs from it by one base. This chain links TRBV7-9 with TRBJ2-5, with 11 bases matching TRBD2. Germline V CDR1 and CDR2: SEHNR, FQNEAQ (reference sequence). The CDR3 is 16 amino acids. The CDR3 sequence: CASSSRLAGLQEAQYF. The CDR3 DNA reads TGTGCCAGCAGCTCTAGACTAGCGGGGCTCCAAGAGGCCCAGTACTTC.

In regard to this clonotype: One junction end disagrees with the germline gene, perhaps due to a read error. The chain links TRBV7-7 to TRBJ1-6; D is possibly TRBD1 (5 bases). This CDR3 has 17 residues. The germline gives CDR1 SSHAT, CDR2 FNYEAQ (reference sequence). CDR3 amino acids: CASNFPGRVNHNSPLLF. CDR3 in DNA: TGTGCCAGCAACTTCCCGGGCAGGGTCAATCATAATTCACCCCTCCTCTTT.

About this clonotype itself: Germline is not matched at one junction end, which may reflect a read error. The V and J genes are TRBV27 and TRBJ1-1; possible D gene TRBD1, 5 bases. The germline gives CDR1 MNHEY, CDR2 SMNVEV (reference sequence). This CDR3 comprises 14 residues. CDR3 loop: CASSLQGWSHEAYF. The CDR3 nucleotides are TGTGCCAGCAGTTTGCAGGGATGGTCCCATGAAGCTTACTTT.

A word on this clonotype: This could be a read error, since a much larger clone is one nucleotide away. This chain connects TRBV6-5 to TRBJ2-7; tentatively, D is TRBD2 (5 bases). The germline CDR1 and CDR2 sequences are MNHEY and SVGAGI. Trimming left V 6 bases short and J 5 bases short, with 11 bases between. CDR3 size: 12 residues. CDR3 DNA: TGTGCCAGCAGCAGCACTAGGGACGAGCAGTACTTC. Translation gives CASSSTRDEQYF.

The chain has TRBV28 and TRBJ2-7; D is ambiguous. The germline V gene has CDR1 MDHEN and CDR2 SYDVKM. The V end was cut by 6 bases, the J end by 5 bases, with 11 bases between. The CDR3 is 12 amino acids. CDR3 nucleotide sequence: TGTGCCAGCAGGCTCGGTGGCCACGAGCAGTACTTC. Its protein is CASRLGGHEQYF.

With regard to this clonotype: A much bigger clone sits one base away, suggesting this may be a read error. The rearrangement joins TRBV7-9 to TRBJ2-2; no firm D call. Germline lookup yields CDR1 SEHNR and CDR2 FQNEAQ (reference sequence). The CDR3 spans 14 residues. CDR3 sequence (DNA): TGTGCCAGCAGCTTGCCTGGGAACACCGAGGAGCTGTTTTTT. Its protein product is CASSLPGNTEELFF.

This clonotype was seen ten or more times. In DNA, the CDR3 is TGTGCCAGCAGCTTAGCCCAGACAGGGTTAGAGACCCAGTACTTC. Translating it yields CASSLAQTGLETQYF. V and J are TRBV7-9 and TRBJ2-5, with 7 bases matching TRBD1. The V segment lost 0 bases and the J segment 4 bases; nucleotides outside the gene matches: 5. From germline, CDR1 is SEHNR and CDR2 FQNEAQ (reference sequence). The CDR3 totals 15 residues.

V is TRBV27 and J is TRBJ2-2, with unresolved D. Germline CDR1 is MNHEY and CDR2 is SMNVEV (reference sequence). Trimming left V 5 bases short and J 3 bases short, with 4 bases between. The CDR3 length is 12 residues. CDR3 amino acids: CASSQYTGELFF. CDR3 in DNA: TGTGCCAGCAGTCAATACACCGGGGAGCTGTTTTTT.

The gene calls are TRBV14 and TRBJ1-6; 7 positions agree with TRBD1. Germline V gene data show CDR1 as SGHDN and CDR2 as FVKESK. The CDR3 runs to 15 residues. The junction had 3 bases not matched to a gene; V was cut back by 4 bases and J by 3 bases. Here the CDR3 DNA reads TGTGCCAGCAGCCCCTGGGACAGCTATAATTCACCCCTCCACTTT. Translating gives CASSPWDSYNSPLHF.

V and J are TRBV15 and TRBJ1-5; no reliable D call. Looked up from germline, CDR1 is LNHNV and CDR2 is YYDKDF (reference sequence). The V gene lost 3 bases and the J gene lost 3 bases, with 6 bases spanning the gap. This CDR3 region has 13 residues. CDR3 coding DNA: TGTGCCACCAGCAGCGGAAACAATCAGCCCCAGCATTTT. Amino acids: CATSSGNNQPQHF.

This clonotype has only a few counts. V usage is TRBV20-1 and J usage is TRBJ2-4, with 7 bases lining up with TRBD2. V was clipped by 3 bases and J by 3 bases; unmatched bases: 5. This CDR3 spans 14 amino acids. The germline V gene encodes CDR1 DFQATT and CDR2 SNEGSKA (reference sequence). The CDR3 spells CSASGREGKNIQYF. The CDR3 nucleotides read TGCAGTGCTAGTGGCAGGGAGGGCAAAAACATTCAGTACTTC.

A remark on this clonotype: The conserved phenylalanine or tryptophan is not found at the CDR3 terminus, so this likely reflects a read error. The DNA is omitted, as the CDR3 cannot be located on it reliably, and the CDR3 follows TCRdb's listing. The CDR3: CASSDEAQLWKYY. The chain recombines TRBV28 with TRBJ2-3; the table assigns TRBD2, which was not confirmed against the DNA. Germline lookup yields CDR1 MDHEN and CDR2 SYDVKM. The CDR3 is made up of 13 amino acids, end residues included.

This clonotype was recorded many times. This rearrangement joins TRBV27 to TRBJ1-5; D gene ambiguous. The CDR3 extends over 14 amino acids. The germline gives CDR1 MNHEY, CDR2 SMNVEV (reference sequence). Deletions cut 3 bases from V and 3 bases from J, with 9 bases between. Here the CDR3 DNA reads TGTGCCAGCAGTTTCCGATATCCCAATCAGCCCCAGCATTTT. Amino acid sequence: CASSFRYPNQPQHF.

The rearrangement uses TRBV20-1 and TRBJ2-7; 12 nucleotides line up with TRBD1. Germline loops: CDR1 DFQATT, CDR2 SNEGSKA (reference sequence). This CDR3 comprises 13 residues. V lost 5 bases to trimming and J lost 6 bases; unmatched junction nucleotides: 5. In DNA form, the CDR3 reads TGCAGTGCTCCCGGGACAGGGGGCGGCGAGCAGTACTTC. This translates into CSAPGTGGGEQYF.